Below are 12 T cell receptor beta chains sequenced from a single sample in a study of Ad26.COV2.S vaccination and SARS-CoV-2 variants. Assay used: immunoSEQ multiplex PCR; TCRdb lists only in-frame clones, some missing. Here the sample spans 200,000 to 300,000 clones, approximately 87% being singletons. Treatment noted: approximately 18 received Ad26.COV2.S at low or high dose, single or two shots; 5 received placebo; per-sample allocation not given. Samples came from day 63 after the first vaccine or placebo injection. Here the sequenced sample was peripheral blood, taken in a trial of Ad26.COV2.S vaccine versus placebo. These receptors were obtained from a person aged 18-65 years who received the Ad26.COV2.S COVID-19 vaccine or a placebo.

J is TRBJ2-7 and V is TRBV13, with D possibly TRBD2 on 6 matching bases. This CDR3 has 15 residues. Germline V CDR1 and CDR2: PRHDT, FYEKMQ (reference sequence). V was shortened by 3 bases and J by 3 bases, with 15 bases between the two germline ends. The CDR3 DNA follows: TGTGCCAGCAGCTTTTCAATAGGGGACTTCTACGAGCAGTACTTC. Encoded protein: CASSFSIGDFYEQYF.

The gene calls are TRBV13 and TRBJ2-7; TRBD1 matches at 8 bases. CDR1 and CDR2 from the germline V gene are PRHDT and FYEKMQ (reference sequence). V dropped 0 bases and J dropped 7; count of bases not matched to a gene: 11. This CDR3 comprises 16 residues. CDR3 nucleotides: TGTGCCAGCAGCTTAGGGCGGGACAGGCCGGTGTGGGAGCAGTACTTC. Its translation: CASSLGRDRPVWEQYF.

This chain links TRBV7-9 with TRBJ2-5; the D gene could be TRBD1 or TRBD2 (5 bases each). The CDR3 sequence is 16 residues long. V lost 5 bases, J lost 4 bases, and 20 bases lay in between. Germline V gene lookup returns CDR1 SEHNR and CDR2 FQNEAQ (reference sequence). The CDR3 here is CASSPGPGPEGETQYF. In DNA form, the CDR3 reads TGTGCCAGCAGCCCGGGACCCGGACCCGAGGGAGAGACCCAGTACTTC. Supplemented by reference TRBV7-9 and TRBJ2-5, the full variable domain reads DTGVSQNPRHKITKRGQNVTFRCDPISEHNRLYWYRQTLGQGPEFLTYFQNEAQLEKSRLLSDRFSAERPKGSFSTLEIQRTEQGDSAMYLCASSPGPGPEGETQYFGPGTRLLVL.

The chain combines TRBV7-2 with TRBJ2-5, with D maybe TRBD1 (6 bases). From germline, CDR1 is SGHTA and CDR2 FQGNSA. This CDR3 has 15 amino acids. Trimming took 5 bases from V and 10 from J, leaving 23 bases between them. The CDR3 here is CASSQLLARGTGQYF. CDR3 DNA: TGTGCCAGCAGCCAACTCCTGGCCAGGGGAACGGGCCAGTACTTC.

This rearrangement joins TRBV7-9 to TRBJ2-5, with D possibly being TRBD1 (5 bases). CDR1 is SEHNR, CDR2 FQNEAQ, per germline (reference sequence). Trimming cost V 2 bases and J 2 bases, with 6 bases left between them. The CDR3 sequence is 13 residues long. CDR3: CASSLNRQETQYF. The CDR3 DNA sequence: TGTGCCAGCAGCTTAAACAGGCAAGAGACCCAGTACTTC.

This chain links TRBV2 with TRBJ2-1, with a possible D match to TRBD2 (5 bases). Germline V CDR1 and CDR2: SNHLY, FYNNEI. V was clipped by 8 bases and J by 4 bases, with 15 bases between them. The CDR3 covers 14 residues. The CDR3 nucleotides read TGTGCCAGCCTTGCCCCCCGGACTTACAATGAGCAGTTCTTC. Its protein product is CASLAPRTYNEQFF. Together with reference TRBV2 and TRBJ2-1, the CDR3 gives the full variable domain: EPEVTQTPSHQVTQMGQEVILRCVPISNHLYFYWYRQILGQKVEFLVSFYNNEISEKSEIFDDQFSVERPDGSNFTLKIRSTKLEDSAMYFCASLAPRTYNEQFFGPGTRLTVL.

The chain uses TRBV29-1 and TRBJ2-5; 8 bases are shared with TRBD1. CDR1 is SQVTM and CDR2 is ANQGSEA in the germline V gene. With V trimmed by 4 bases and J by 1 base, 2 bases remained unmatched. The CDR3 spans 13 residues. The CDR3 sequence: CSVARGLQETQYF. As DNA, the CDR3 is TGCAGCGTTGCCAGGGGGCTCCAAGAGACCCAGTACTTC.

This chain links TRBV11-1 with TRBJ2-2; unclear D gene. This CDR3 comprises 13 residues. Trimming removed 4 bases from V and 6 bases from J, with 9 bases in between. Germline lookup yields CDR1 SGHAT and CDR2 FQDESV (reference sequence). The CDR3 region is CASSSDFSGELFF. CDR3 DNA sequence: TGTGCCAGCAGCTCCGACTTTTCCGGGGAGCTGTTTTTT. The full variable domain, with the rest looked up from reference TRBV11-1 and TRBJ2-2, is EAEVAQSPRYKITEKSQAVAFWCDPISGHATLYWYRQILGQGPELLVQFQDESVVDDSQLPKDRFSAERLKGVDSTLKIQPAELGDSAMYLCASSSDFSGELFFGEGSRLTVL.

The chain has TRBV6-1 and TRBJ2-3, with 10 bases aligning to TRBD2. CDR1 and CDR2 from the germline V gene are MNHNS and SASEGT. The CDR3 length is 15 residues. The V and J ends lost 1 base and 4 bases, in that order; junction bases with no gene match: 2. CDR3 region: CASSEVTSGPDTQYF. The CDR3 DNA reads TGTGCCAGCAGTGAAGTGACTAGCGGGCCAGATACGCAGTATTTT.

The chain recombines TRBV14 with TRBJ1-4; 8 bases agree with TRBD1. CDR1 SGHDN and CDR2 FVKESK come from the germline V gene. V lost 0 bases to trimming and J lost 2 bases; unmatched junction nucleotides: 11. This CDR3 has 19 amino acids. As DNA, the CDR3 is TGTGCCAGCAGCCAAGAAAGGCCCTCTTACAGGGGGACTAATGAAAAACTGTTTTTT. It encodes CASSQERPSYRGTNEKLFF. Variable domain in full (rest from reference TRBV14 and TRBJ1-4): EAGVTQFPSHSVIEKGQTVTLRCDPISGHDNLYWYRRVMGKEIKFLLHFVKESKQDESGMPNNRFLAERTGGTYSTLKVQPAELEDSGVYFCASSQERPSYRGTNEKLFFGSGTQLSVL.

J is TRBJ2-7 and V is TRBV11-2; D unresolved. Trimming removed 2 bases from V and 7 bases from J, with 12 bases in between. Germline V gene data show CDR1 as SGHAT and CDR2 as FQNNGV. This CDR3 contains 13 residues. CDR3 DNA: TGTGCCAGCAGCTTAACCCCCCGTCGTGAGCAGTACTTC. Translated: CASSLTPRREQYF.

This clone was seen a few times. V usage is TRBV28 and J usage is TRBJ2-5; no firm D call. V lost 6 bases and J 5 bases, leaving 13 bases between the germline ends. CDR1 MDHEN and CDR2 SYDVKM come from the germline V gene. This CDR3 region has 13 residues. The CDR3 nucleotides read TGTGCCAGCAGGGCCATCCCCCTGGAGACCCAGTACTTC. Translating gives CASRAIPLETQYF.